The T cell receptor (beta chain) under discussion was sequenced for a study of blood T cell repertoires in COVID-19. Background on the study: Samples came from the United States, Italy and Spain, spanning acute and convalescent COVID-19. Sources were T cells, B-cell-depleted T cells, or PBMCs; the material itself was cDNA or gDNA.

The CDR3 spans 14 residues. V gave up 3 bases and J gave up 3 bases; unmatched junction bases: 2. Germline-derived CDR1 and CDR2 are SGHNT and YYREEE (reference sequence). In the authors' workflow: For nucleated cells, counts were estimated from reference gene primer amplification. Only in-frame clones appear in the TCRdb table, and some are missing; sequencing was by immunoSEQ multiplex PCR. V, J and clone size were drawn from that table, and D and trimming were deduced from the DNA. The table lists 90,000 to 120,000 clones, about 90% of them singletons. This clonotype originated in a woman aged 30 to 39 with acute or convalescent COVID-19. Sequencing was performed on peripheral blood. The chain employs TRBV5-4 and TRBJ1-2; 10 bases fit TRBD1. The CDR3 nucleotides are TGTGCCAGCAGCTGGGACAGGGGCCACTATGGCTACACCTTC. It encodes CASSWDRGHYGYTF. Based on the CDR3 plus reference TRBV5-4 and TRBJ1-2, the full variable domain is ETGVTQSPTHLIKTRGQQVTLRCSSQSGHNTVSWYQQALGQGPQFIFQYYREEENGRGNFPPRFSGLQFPNYSSELNVNALELDDSALYLCASSWDRGHYGYTFGSGTRLTVV.